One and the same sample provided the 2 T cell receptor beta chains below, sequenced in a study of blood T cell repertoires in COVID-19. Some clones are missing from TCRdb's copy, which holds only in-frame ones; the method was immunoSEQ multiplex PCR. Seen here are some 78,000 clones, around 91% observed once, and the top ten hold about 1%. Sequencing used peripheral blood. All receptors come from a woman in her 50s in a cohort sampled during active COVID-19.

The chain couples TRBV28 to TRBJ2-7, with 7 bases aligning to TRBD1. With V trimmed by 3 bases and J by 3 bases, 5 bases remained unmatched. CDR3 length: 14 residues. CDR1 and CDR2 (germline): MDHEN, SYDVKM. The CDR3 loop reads CASSFSRDSYEQYF. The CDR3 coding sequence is TGTGCCAGCAGTTTCAGCCGGGACAGCTACGAGCAGTACTTC.

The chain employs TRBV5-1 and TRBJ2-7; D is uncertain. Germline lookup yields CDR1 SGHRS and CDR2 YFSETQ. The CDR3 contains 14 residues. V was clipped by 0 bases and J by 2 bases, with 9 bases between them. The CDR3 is CASSLVVLPYEQYF. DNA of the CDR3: TGCGCCAGCAGCTTGGTAGTCCTTCCCTACGAGCAGTACTTC.